These T cell receptor beta chains were read from a single sample in a study of T cell changes during pregnancy in multiple sclerosis. Generated by immunoSEQ multiplex PCR, the TCRdb table keeps only in-frame clones and is missing some. The sample holds 35,000 to 45,000 clones, 90% to 95% seen once. The sequencing used CD8+ T cells from peripheral blood mononuclear cells, collected before pregnancy. The receptor set was obtained from a female donor with multiple sclerosis, enrolled in a pregnancy study. Both conserved end residues are part of each CDR3. Fields, in order: clone size, V gene, D gene, J gene, CDR3 DNA, CDR3 protein. D genes are given only for firm matches. Not all rows give a size; the values are once, few, many and, for expanded clones, a class.

clone size: -
V gene: TRBV15
D gene: TRBD2
J gene: TRBJ2-1
CDR3 DNA: TGTGCCACCAGGGGTGCAGGTCTAGCGGCGATTGATGAGCAGTTCTTC
CDR3 protein: CATRGAGLAAIDEQFF

clone size: -
V gene: TRBV5-4
D gene: TRBD1
J gene: TRBJ1-3
CDR3 DNA: TGTGCCAGCAGCCCGGGACAGACTACTGGAAACACCATATATTTT
CDR3 protein: CASSPGQTTGNTIYF

clone size: few
V gene: TRBV7-9
D gene: TRBD2
J gene: TRBJ2-7
CDR3 DNA: TGTGCCAGCAGCTTATCAACTAGCGGGCTCCACGAGCAGTACTTC
CDR3 protein: CASSLSTSGLHEQYF

clone size: -
V gene: TRBV7-6
D gene: -
J gene: TRBJ2-7
CDR3 DNA: TGTGCCAGCAGCTTCGCAGTTAACTACGAGCAGTACTTC
CDR3 protein: CASSFAVNYEQYF

clone size: -
V gene: TRBV2
D gene: -
J gene: TRBJ1-2
CDR3 DNA: TGTGCCAGCAGTAGGGGGGGGGCTGAGAACTATGGCTACACCTTC
CDR3 protein: CASSRGGAENYGYTF

clone size: -
V gene: TRBV5-1
D gene: TRBD2
J gene: TRBJ2-7
CDR3 DNA: TGCGCCAGCAGCCGTCACTCCGGGAGGCGGTACGAGCAGTACTTC
CDR3 protein: CASSRHSGRRYEQYF

clone size: once
V gene: TRBV28
D gene: TRBD2
J gene: TRBJ2-1
CDR3 DNA: TGTGCCAGCAGGCAGACTAGCGGGAGGGTCTATGAGCAGTTCTTC
CDR3 protein: CASRQTSGRVYEQFF

clone size: -
V gene: TRBV19
D gene: TRBD2
J gene: TRBJ2-1
CDR3 DNA: TGTGCCAGTATTACTAGCGGGAGCGGCTACAATGAGCAGTTCTTC
CDR3 protein: CASITSGSGYNEQFF

clone size: few
V gene: TRBV9
D gene: TRBD2
J gene: TRBJ2-3
CDR3 DNA: TGTGCCAGCAGCGACCCACCGGGGGGTGGGCACACAGATACGCAGTATTTT
CDR3 protein: CASSDPPGGGHTDTQYF

clone size: -
V gene: TRBV27
D gene: -
J gene: TRBJ1-2
CDR3 DNA: TGTGCCAGCAGGGCCGGGAACACCCAAGAAGGCTACACCTTC
CDR3 protein: CASRAGNTQEGYTF

clone size: -
V gene: TRBV30
D gene: TRBD1
J gene: TRBJ1-6
CDR3 DNA: TGTGCCTGGAGTGGGGGGACAGGGGGCCTTTCACCCCTCCACTTT
CDR3 protein: CAWSGGTGGLSPLHF

clone size: -
V gene: TRBV7-2
D gene: -
J gene: TRBJ2-7
CDR3 DNA: TGTGCCAGCAGCCAAGAGAGCTCCTACGAGCAGTACTTC
CDR3 protein: CASSQESSYEQYF

clone size: -
V gene: TRBV6-6
D gene: -
J gene: TRBJ2-5
CDR3 DNA: TGTGCCACCACCACGGACTTTCAAGAGACCCAGTACTTC
CDR3 protein: CATTTDFQETQYF

clone size: -
V gene: TRBV18
D gene: -
J gene: TRBJ2-3
CDR3 DNA: TGTGCCAGCTCACCCGCCCCAGGATCAGATACGCAGTATTTT
CDR3 protein: CASSPAPGSDTQYF

clone size: -
V gene: TRBV28
D gene: TRBD1
J gene: TRBJ1-1
CDR3 DNA: TGTGCCAGCAGTCCCGGGACAGGGTTTCGGAACACTGAAGCTTTCTTT
CDR3 protein: CASSPGTGFRNTEAFF

clone size: -
V gene: TRBV5-1
D gene: TRBD1
J gene: TRBJ2-3
CDR3 DNA: TGCGCCAGCAGCTTGGAGGGTGTGCAGGGGGCCACAGATACGCAGTATTTT
CDR3 protein: CASSLEGVQGATDTQYF

clone size: -
V gene: TRBV6-6
D gene: -
J gene: TRBJ2-7
CDR3 DNA: TGTGCCAGCAGTTACTCGATGGAGTTCTACGAGCAGTACTTC
CDR3 protein: CASSYSMEFYEQYF

clone size: -
V gene: TRBV4-1
D gene: TRBD2
J gene: TRBJ2-1
CDR3 DNA: TGCGCCAGCAGCCAAGATCCACTAGCGGACAATGAGCAGTTCTTC
CDR3 protein: CASSQDPLADNEQFF

clone size: -
V gene: TRBV7-9
D gene: TRBD1
J gene: TRBJ2-5
CDR3 DNA: TGTGCCAGCAGCTCAAGACAGGGCCAAGAGACCCAGTACTTC
CDR3 protein: CASSSRQGQETQYF

clone size: many
V gene: TRBV2
D gene: TRBD1
J gene: TRBJ2-7
CDR3 DNA: TGTGCCAGGAGGGGACAGGGAAACGAGCAGTACTTC
CDR3 protein: CARRGQGNEQYF

clone size: -
V gene: TRBV4-2
D gene: -
J gene: TRBJ2-1
CDR3 DNA: TGTGCCAGCAGCCAAGGGAGCAATGAGCAGTTCTTC
CDR3 protein: CASSQGSNEQFF

clone size: -
V gene: TRBV29-1
D gene: -
J gene: TRBJ1-1
CDR3 DNA: TGCAGCGTTGAAACCGGGGGGCTTGAAGCTTTCTTT
CDR3 protein: CSVETGGLEAFF

clone size: few
V gene: TRBV19
D gene: -
J gene: TRBJ1-5
CDR3 DNA: TGTGCCAGTATATCGGGTAATGGTCAGCCCCAGCATTTT
CDR3 protein: CASISGNGQPQHF

clone size: -
V gene: TRBV5-6
D gene: TRBD1
J gene: TRBJ2-5
CDR3 DNA: TGTGCCAGCAGCTTCGGGACAGTTCTTTCCAGTTCACAAGAGACCCAGTACTTC
CDR3 protein: CASSFGTVLSSSQETQYF

clone size: -
V gene: TRBV7-3
D gene: -
J gene: TRBJ2-1
CDR3 DNA: TGTGCCAGCAGCTTAATGGCGGTCGCTAATAATGAGCAGTTCTTC
CDR3 protein: CASSLMAVANNEQFF

clone size: -
V gene: TRBV2
D gene: -
J gene: TRBJ2-7
CDR3 DNA: TGTGCCAGCAGTGAATTTTTGGGAGGCTCCTACGAGCAGTACTTC
CDR3 protein: CASSEFLGGSYEQYF

clone size: once
V gene: TRBV19
D gene: TRBD1
J gene: TRBJ1-1
CDR3 DNA: TGTGCCAGTGGCGGGACAGGGATGAACACTGAAGCTTTCTTT
CDR3 protein: CASGGTGMNTEAFF

clone size: few
V gene: TRBV7-8
D gene: -
J gene: TRBJ2-3
CDR3 DNA: TGTGCCAGCAGCACCCGGGACTCAGGTTGGGATACGCAGTATTTT
CDR3 protein: CASSTRDSGWDTQYF

clone size: -
V gene: TRBV27
D gene: TRBD1
J gene: TRBJ2-1
CDR3 DNA: TGTGCCAGCAGTCCGTCCGGGACAGGGGGCGGCTGGCTCAATGAGCAGTTCTTC
CDR3 protein: CASSPSGTGGGWLNEQFF

clone size: few
V gene: TRBV9
D gene: -
J gene: TRBJ2-3
CDR3 DNA: TGTGCCAGCAGCGTAGCGCTAGCGTCCATCACAGATACGCAGTATTTT
CDR3 protein: CASSVALASITDTQYF

clone size: -
V gene: TRBV6-5
D gene: TRBD1
J gene: TRBJ2-1
CDR3 DNA: TGTGCCAGCAGCCTAAGGACAGGGAGTGAGCAGTTCTTC
CDR3 protein: CASSLRTGSEQFF

clone size: -
V gene: TRBV7-9
D gene: -
J gene: TRBJ2-7
CDR3 DNA: TGTGCCAGCAGCACAACAGGGCTACCGGGCGAGCAGTACTTC
CDR3 protein: CASSTTGLPGEQYF

clone size: -
V gene: TRBV7-8
D gene: -
J gene: TRBJ2-7
CDR3 DNA: TGTGCCAGCAGCTTCCTCGAGGAGCTGCACGAGCAGTACTTC
CDR3 protein: CASSFLEELHEQYF

clone size: -
V gene: TRBV25-1
D gene: TRBD1
J gene: TRBJ1-3
CDR3 DNA: TGTGCCAGCAGTGGAGAACCGGGACAGAACCGAAACACCATATATTTT
CDR3 protein: CASSGEPGQNRNTIYF

clone size: few
V gene: TRBV9
D gene: -
J gene: TRBJ2-3
CDR3 DNA: TGTGCCAGCAGCGTAGAGGGGCGGCCTCGCACAGATACGCAGTATTTT
CDR3 protein: CASSVEGRPRTDTQYF

clone size: once
V gene: TRBV6-4
D gene: TRBD2
J gene: TRBJ2-1
CDR3 DNA: TGTGCCAGCAGTGACGGACTAGCGGGAGGTGAGCAGTTCTTC
CDR3 protein: CASSDGLAGGEQFF

clone size: -
V gene: TRBV6-1
D gene: TRBD2
J gene: TRBJ2-7
CDR3 DNA: TGTGCCAGCAGTGAAGGGGGACTAGCGGTGACATTCTACGAGCAGTACTTC
CDR3 protein: CASSEGGLAVTFYEQYF

clone size: -
V gene: TRBV29-1
D gene: -
J gene: TRBJ2-5
CDR3 DNA: TGCAGCGTTGAGGGGGGAACTGGATCCGACCAAGAGACCCAGTACTTC
CDR3 protein: CSVEGGTGSDQETQYF

clone size: -
V gene: TRBV6-5
D gene: TRBD2
J gene: TRBJ2-3
CDR3 DNA: TGTGCCAGCAGTTACTCCACAGCGGGAGGAGCCGATACGCAGTATTTT
CDR3 protein: CASSYSTAGGADTQYF

clone size: once
V gene: TRBV7-9
D gene: TRBD1
J gene: TRBJ2-2
CDR3 DNA: TGTGCCAGCAGCCTTGGACAGGGACGCACCGGGGAGCTGTTTTTT
CDR3 protein: CASSLGQGRTGELFF

clone size: -
V gene: TRBV28
D gene: TRBD2
J gene: TRBJ2-2
CDR3 DNA: TGTGCCAGCAGTCCTGGGACTAGCTCCGGGGAGCTGTTTTTT
CDR3 protein: CASSPGTSSGELFF

clone size: -
V gene: TRBV15
D gene: -
J gene: TRBJ1-2
CDR3 DNA: TGTGCCATAGGGACATCTCGAGGCTACACCTTC
CDR3 protein: CAIGTSRGYTF

clone size: -
V gene: TRBV19
D gene: -
J gene: TRBJ1-1
CDR3 DNA: TGTGCCAGTAGTATAGCGACGCGAGGGCTGAACACTGAAGCTTTCTTT
CDR3 protein: CASSIATRGLNTEAFF

clone size: -
V gene: TRBV18
D gene: -
J gene: TRBJ2-3
CDR3 DNA: TGTGCCAGCTCACTAATTAGCGGAGGCACAGATACGCAGTATTTT
CDR3 protein: CASSLISGGTDTQYF

clone size: -
V gene: TRBV6-1
D gene: TRBD2
J gene: TRBJ2-5
CDR3 DNA: TGTGCCAGCAGTGAAGGACTAGCGTTGCGAGAGACCCAGTACTTC
CDR3 protein: CASSEGLALRETQYF

clone size: -
V gene: TRBV7-8
D gene: TRBD2
J gene: TRBJ2-1
CDR3 DNA: TGTGCCAGCAGCTTTAAAGCACTAGCGGTTAACAATGAGCAGTTCTTC
CDR3 protein: CASSFKALAVNNEQFF

clone size: -
V gene: TRBV9
D gene: -
J gene: TRBJ2-2
CDR3 DNA: TGTGCCAGCAGCGTAGAAGGAGGAGGAGGTTCCCCCAGGTCCGGGGAGCTGTTTTTT
CDR3 protein: CASSVEGGGGSPRSGELFF

clone size: -
V gene: TRBV29-1
D gene: TRBD1
J gene: TRBJ1-1
CDR3 DNA: TGCAGCGTTACAGACAGGGATGGTTCAGCTTTCTTT
CDR3 protein: CSVTDRDGSAFF